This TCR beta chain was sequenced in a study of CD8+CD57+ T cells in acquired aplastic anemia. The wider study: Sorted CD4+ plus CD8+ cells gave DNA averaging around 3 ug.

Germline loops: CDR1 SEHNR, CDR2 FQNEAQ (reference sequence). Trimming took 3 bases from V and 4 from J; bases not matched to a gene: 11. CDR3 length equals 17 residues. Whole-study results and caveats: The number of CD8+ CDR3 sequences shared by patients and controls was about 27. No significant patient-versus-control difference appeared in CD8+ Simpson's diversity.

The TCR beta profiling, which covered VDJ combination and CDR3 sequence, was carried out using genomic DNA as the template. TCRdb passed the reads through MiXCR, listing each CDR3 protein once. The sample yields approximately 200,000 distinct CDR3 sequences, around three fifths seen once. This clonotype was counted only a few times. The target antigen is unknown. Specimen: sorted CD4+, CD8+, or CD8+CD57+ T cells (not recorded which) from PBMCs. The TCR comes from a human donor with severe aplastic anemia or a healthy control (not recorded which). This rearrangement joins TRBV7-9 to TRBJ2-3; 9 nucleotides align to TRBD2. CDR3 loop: CASSFSSGGPGADTQYF. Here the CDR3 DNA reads TGTGCCAGCAGCTTTTCGAGCGGGGGGCCCGGCGCAGATACGCAGTATTTT. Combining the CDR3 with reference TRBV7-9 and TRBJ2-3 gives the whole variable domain DTGVSQNPRHKITKRGQNVTFRCDPISEHNRLYWYRQTLGQGPEFLTYFQNEAQLEKSRLLSDRFSAERPKGSFSTLEIQRTEQGDSAMYLCASSFSSGGPGADTQYFGPGTRLTVL.